What follows is one T cell receptor (beta chain) and its context. The antigen is undetermined. This sample was taken from a study of CD8+ T cells in alopecia areata. Points from the study as a whole: Affected lesional scalp, above all in alopecia totalis/universalis, was more clonal than normal scalp. Relative to mice, TCR sharing across patients was less clear, a difference possibly HLA-related.

RNA extraction and reverse transcription yielded cDNA as sequencing template. Sequencing was performed with immunoSEQ multiplex PCR; in TCRdb, only in-frame clones are kept and a portion is missing. The sample has 120,000 to 150,000 clones, 87% seen once. Germline CDR1 is MGHRA and CDR2 is YSYEKL. Trimming pared 0 bases from V and 6 bases from J, leaving 10 bases between. This CDR3 has 14 residues. Lesional scalp tissue (obtained by punch biopsy) and peripheral blood were collected from alopecia areata patients. PBMCs, the starting material, were the source of sorted CD4+ and CD8+ T cells. This TCR was recovered from a human donor with alopecia areata. The chain employs TRBV4-1 and TRBJ2-3; D is possibly TRBD1 or TRBD2 (6 bases each). The specimen was CD8+ T cells sorted from blood, collected at week 0. The CDR3 spells CASSQEGGGDTQYF. The DNA of the CDR3 is TGCGCCAGCAGCCAAGAAGGAGGGGGGGATACGCAGTATTTT.